The source of this T cell receptor (beta chain) is a study of regulatory T cells in long-lasting Graves disease. Study in general: Over 5 years of antithyroid drugs plus positive TSH receptor antibodies defined persistent Graves' disease.

Time point in this sample: persistent/refractory GD, antithyroid drugs over 5 years with positive TRAb. The TCR library was made from RNA that had been extracted from PBMCs in TRIzol. Library construction for TCR beta used iRepertoire HTBI primers and Arm-PCR of CDR3 regions. In the authors' workflow: The study identified about 60 TRBV and about 14 TRBJ segments across samples. TCRdb processed the multiplex PCR reads anew with MiXCR; each CDR3 protein has one entry. The V and J calls were determined by TCRdb, not by the authors. Among about 470,000 distinct CDR3 sequences, less than 25% were seen once, and the ten largest hold 7% to 9.5%. Study-wide findings and caveats: Possibly, accuracy suffered from the small sample size.

Remarks on this clonotype: Its antigen is as yet unknown.

Sequenced here: peripheral blood mononuclear cells (PBMCs), sampled when the disease was refractory, from a patient treated with antithyroid drugs. The sequence was obtained from a female donor with Graves disease.

CDR3 protein: CASSYSPLSGANVLTF. CDR3 DNA sequence: TGTGCCAGCAGTTACTCCCCCCTCTCTGGGGCCAACGTCCTGACTTTC. The chain combines TRBV6-5 with TRBJ2-6; D unresolved. Germline CDR1 and CDR2: MNHEY and SVGAGI. V dropped 0 bases and J dropped 0 bases, with 6 bases sitting between them. This CDR3 is built from 16 residues.